This T cell receptor (beta chain) comes out of a study of regulatory T cells in long-lasting Graves disease. Study results and limitations: Newly diagnosed Graves' patients had higher TCR diversity than persistent ones. What was studied was peripheral blood only, and not thyroid tissue. Few sampled subjects may have lowered accuracy.

Regarding time point: newly diagnosed GD, antithyroid drugs for less than 3 months. The TCR library used RNA extracted from PBMCs. Library construction for TCR beta used iRepertoire HTBI primers and Arm-PCR of CDR3 regions. Each CDR3 protein is one row after TCRdb ran MiXCR on the multiplex PCR reads. The sample includes approximately 540,000 distinct CDR3 sequences, around 11% of them seen just once. This clonotype was counted ten times or more. The target antigen is unknown. The data were also submitted as part of a second study, on T cells in Graves' hyperthyroidism and ophthalmopathy.

This TCR derives from a woman in her twenties or thirties with Graves disease. The source material was peripheral blood mononuclear cells (PBMCs), sampled at new diagnosis, from a patient treated with antithyroid drugs.

The CDR3 region has the DNA TGCGCCAGCAGCGAGGACCCGGGACAGGGGATAAACGAGCAGTACTTC. Residues: CASSEDPGQGINEQYF. J is TRBJ2-7 and V is TRBV10-2; TRBD1 matches at 10 bases. Germline CDR1 reads WSHSY; CDR2 reads SAAADI. V trimming: 6 bases; J trimming: 5 bases; junction bases outside the gene matches: 13. The CDR3 has 16 amino acids.